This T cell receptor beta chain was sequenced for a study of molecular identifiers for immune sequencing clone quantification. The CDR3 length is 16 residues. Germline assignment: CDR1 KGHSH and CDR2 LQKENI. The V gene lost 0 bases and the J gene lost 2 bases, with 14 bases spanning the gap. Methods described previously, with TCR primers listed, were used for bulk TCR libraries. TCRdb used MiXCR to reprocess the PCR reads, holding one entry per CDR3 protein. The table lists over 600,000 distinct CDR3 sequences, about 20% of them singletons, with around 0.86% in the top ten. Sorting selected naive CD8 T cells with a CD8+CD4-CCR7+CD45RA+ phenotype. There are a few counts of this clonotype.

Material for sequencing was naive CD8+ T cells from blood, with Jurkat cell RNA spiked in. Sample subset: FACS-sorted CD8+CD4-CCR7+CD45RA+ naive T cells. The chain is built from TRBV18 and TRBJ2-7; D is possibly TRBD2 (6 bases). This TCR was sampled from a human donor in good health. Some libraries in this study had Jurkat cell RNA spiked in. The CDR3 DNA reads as TGTGCCAGCTCACCACCTGGTCTTAGCGGTGCCTACGAGCAGTACTTC. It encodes CASSPPGLSGAYEQYF.